Listed below are T cell receptor beta chains from one sample, sequenced in a study of response to subunit inactivated influenza vaccine. TCRdb re-analysed the RT-PCR reads in MiXCR, keeping a single row per CDR3 protein. The sample contains over 750,000 distinct CDR3 sequences, 20% to 25% of which appear only once. The sequenced sample was PBMCs from blood, obtained less than 6 days after vaccination. The origin of the receptors is a man aged 45-65 years who received an inactivated influenza vaccine. CDR3s include the opening cysteine and the closing phenylalanine or tryptophan. Each record gives: J gene, D gene, V gene, clone size, CDR3 protein, CDR3 DNA. A D gene is named only where the DNA matches it firmly. Some rows mark clone size as missing; the rest say once, few, many or name a class of expanded clone.

J: TRBJ2-7
D: -
V: TRBV6-5
size: few
CDR3: CASSYSDGYGEQYF
DNA: TGTGCCAGCAGTTACTCGGACGGGTACGGCGAGCAGTACTTC

J: TRBJ1-3
D: -
V: TRBV10-3
size: few
CDR3: CAIKGSGNTIYF
DNA: TGTGCCATCAAAGGTTCTGGAAACACCATATATTTT

J: TRBJ2-1
D: TRBD2
V: TRBV7-7
size: -
CDR3: CASSQAAGGPPDNEQFF
DNA: TGTGCCAGCTCCCAGGCAGCGGGAGGGCCTCCGGACAATGAGCAGTTCTTC

J: TRBJ2-7
D: -
V: TRBV4-1
size: few
CDR3: CASSQVHRTGQYF
DNA: TGCGCCAGCAGCCAGGTACACCGAACGGGGCAGTACTTC

J: TRBJ2-7
D: -
V: TRBV4-3
size: -
CDR3: CASSQFIGAREQYF
DNA: TGCGCCAGCAGCCAATTCATCGGGGCGCGGGAGCAGTACTTC

J: TRBJ2-7
D: -
V: TRBV12-3/TRBV12-4
size: few
CDR3: CASSFSGEEQYF
DNA: TGTGCCAGCAGTTTTTCGGGGGAGGAGCAGTACTTC

J: TRBJ1-1
D: -
V: TRBV9
size: many
CDR3: CASSGPTGNTEAFF
DNA: TGTGCCAGCAGCGGCCCGACAGGGAACACTGAAGCTTTCTTT

J: TRBJ2-5
D: -
V: TRBV5-6
size: -
CDR3: CASSPTGISPQETQYF
DNA: TGTGCCAGCAGCCCGACTGGTATCTCTCCCCAAGAGACCCAGTACTTC

J: TRBJ2-7
D: -
V: TRBV21-1
size: few
CDR3: CASSKEERDRGLCEQYF
DNA: TGTGCCAGCAGCAAAGAGGAAAGGGACAGGGGGCTTTGCGAGCAGTACTTC

J: TRBJ2-1
D: -
V: TRBV10-3
size: -
CDR3: CAISESSSGNDEQFF
DNA: TGTGCCATCAGTGAGTCGAGTAGCGGCAATGATGAGCAGTTCTTC

J: TRBJ2-1
D: TRBD1
V: TRBV6-2/TRBV6-3
size: -
CDR3: CASINPPGQAHNEQFF
DNA: TGTGCCAGCATCAACCCGCCGGGACAGGCCCACAATGAGCAGTTCTTC

J: TRBJ2-2
D: -
V: TRBV30
size: few
CDR3: CAWSEWLRGELFF
DNA: TGTGCCTGGAGTGAATGGTTGAGAGGGGAGCTGTTTTTT

J: TRBJ2-5
D: -
V: TRBV12-5
size: few
CDR3: CASGLAPGLPSF
DNA: TGTGCTAGTGGTTTGGCACCAGGACTTCCCTCCTTC

J: TRBJ2-3
D: TRBD2
V: TRBV7-2
size: few
CDR3: CASSLRSSGTSTDTQYF
DNA: TGTGCCAGCAGCTTAAGAAGCAGCGGGACTAGCACAGATACGCAGTATTTT

J: TRBJ1-1
D: -
V: TRBV20-1
size: -
CDR3: CSARVALNTEAFF
DNA: TGCAGTGCTAGAGTAGCCCTGAACACTGAAGCTTTCTTT

J: TRBJ2-1
D: TRBD2
V: TRBV6-1
size: -
CDR3: CASKRTSGIDNEQFF
DNA: TGTGCCAGCAAGAGGACTAGCGGGATAGACAATGAGCAGTTCTTC

J: TRBJ2-1
D: -
V: TRBV7-9
size: -
CDR3: CASSLAGFGSGEQFF
DNA: TGTGCCAGCAGCTTAGCGGGGTTTGGGTCCGGTGAGCAGTTCTTC

J: TRBJ1-1
D: -
V: TRBV20-1
size: few
CDR3: CSARERRGYTEAFF
DNA: TGCAGTGCTAGAGAGCGCCGAGGGTACACTGAAGCTTTCTTT

J: TRBJ2-7
D: TRBD1
V: TRBV7-7
size: -
CDR3: CASSIGQGGIYEQYF
DNA: TGTGCTAGCAGTATCGGACAGGGGGGAATCTACGAGCAGTACTTC

J: TRBJ2-1
D: -
V: TRBV15
size: few
CDR3: CATSRPLSYNEQFF
DNA: TGTGCCACCAGCAGACCACTTAGTTACAATGAGCAGTTCTTC

J: TRBJ1-2
D: -
V: TRBV30
size: -
CDR3: CAWKVANYGYTF
DNA: TGTGCCTGGAAAGTAGCCAACTATGGCTACACCTTC

J: TRBJ2-3
D: -
V: TRBV3-1
size: once
CDR3: CASSQAGFTDTQYF
DNA: TGTGCCAGCAGCCAAGCGGGGTTCACAGATACGCAGTATTTT

J: TRBJ2-7
D: -
V: TRBV2
size: -
CDR3: CASSEQSPSKYF
DNA: TGTGCCAGCAGTGAACAATCCCCGAGCAAGTACTTC

J: TRBJ2-7
D: TRBD2
V: TRBV2
size: -
CDR3: CASSDQAGTMPYEQYF
DNA: TGTGCCAGCAGTGATCAGGCCGGGACTATGCCGTACGAGCAGTACTTC

J: TRBJ2-1
D: -
V: TRBV20-1
size: few
CDR3: CSATRGGLGVDEQFF
DNA: TGCAGTGCTACTAGAGGTGGTTTGGGGGTAGACGAGCAGTTCTTC

J: TRBJ1-4
D: -
V: TRBV6-1
size: -
CDR3: CASRSTGANEKLFF
DNA: TGTGCCAGCAGGTCCACGGGGGCTAATGAAAAACTGTTTTTT

J: TRBJ1-1
D: -
V: TRBV6-5
size: few
CDR3: CASSSPETDVYRAFF
DNA: TGTGCCAGCAGTTCCCCCGAAACAGACGTTTATAGAGCTTTCTTT

J: TRBJ2-1
D: -
V: TRBV20-1
size: -
CDR3: CSASSVGGNEQFF
DNA: TGCAGTGCTAGTTCAGTCGGGGGCAATGAGCAGTTCTTC

J: TRBJ2-1
D: TRBD1
V: TRBV11-2
size: few
CDR3: CASSLYRTGGEDEQFF
DNA: TGTGCCAGCAGCTTATATAGGACAGGGGGCGAAGATGAGCAGTTCTTC

J: TRBJ1-1
D: TRBD1
V: TRBV11-2
size: -
CDR3: CASSLVNSTGALNTEAFF
DNA: TGTGCCAGCAGCTTAGTTAATTCGACAGGGGCGCTGAACACTGAAGCTTTCTTT

J: TRBJ2-7
D: TRBD2
V: TRBV20-1
size: -
CDR3: CSARVATSGYEQYF
DNA: TGCAGTGCTAGAGTCGCGACTAGCGGCTACGAGCAGTACTTC

J: TRBJ2-7
D: -
V: TRBV29-1
size: -
CDR3: CSVGLSHSYEQYF
DNA: TGCAGCGTTGGTCTCTCGCATTCCTACGAGCAGTACTTC

J: TRBJ2-1
D: TRBD2
V: TRBV29-1
size: few
CDR3: CSVEGLALNEQFF
DNA: TGCAGCGTTGAGGGACTAGCGCTCAATGAGCAGTTCTTC

J: TRBJ1-1
D: -
V: TRBV6-2/TRBV6-3
size: -
CDR3: CASGRQVVTEAFF
DNA: TGTGCCAGCGGAAGACAGGTTGTCACTGAAGCTTTCTTT

J: TRBJ1-2
D: -
V: TRBV28
size: -
CDR3: CASSSGGHPLRGYGYTF
DNA: TGTGCCAGCAGTTCTGGGGGGCATCCACTGAGGGGCTATGGCTACACCTTC

J: TRBJ2-1
D: TRBD2
V: TRBV24-1
size: many
CDR3: CATSDFDRAGGPYNEQFF
DNA: TGTGCCACCAGTGATTTCGATCGAGCGGGAGGGCCTTACAATGAGCAGTTCTTC

J: TRBJ2-5
D: -
V: TRBV7-2
size: -
CDR3: CASRPQWRAIQETQYF
DNA: TGTGCCAGCAGACCTCAATGGAGGGCCATCCAAGAGACCCAGTACTTC

J: TRBJ2-7
D: TRBD2
V: TRBV28
size: -
CDR3: CASKLAGFYEQYF
DNA: TGTGCCAGCAAACTAGCGGGTTTTTACGAGCAGTACTTC

J: TRBJ1-2
D: -
V: TRBV29-1
size: many
CDR3: CSVGMGRSYGYTF
DNA: TGCAGCGTTGGGATGGGGCGAAGCTATGGCTACACCTTC

J: TRBJ2-5
D: TRBD2
V: TRBV20-1
size: -
CDR3: CSARDNGRIIRETQYF
DNA: TGCAGTGCTAGAGATAACGGGAGGATCATTAGGGAGACCCAGTACTTC

J: TRBJ1-3
D: TRBD1
V: TRBV5-6
size: -
CDR3: CASSSPTGSFGTIYF
DNA: TGTGCCAGCAGCTCCCCGACAGGGAGTTTCGGCACCATATATTTT

J: TRBJ2-7
D: -
V: TRBV27
size: -
CDR3: CASGNLGNYEQYF
DNA: TGTGCCAGCGGGAACCTGGGGAATTACGAGCAGTACTTC

J: TRBJ2-7
D: TRBD1
V: TRBV7-8
size: few
CDR3: CASSIGQATSRYF
DNA: TGTGCCAGCAGCATAGGACAGGCCACCAGCAGGTACTTC

J: TRBJ2-1
D: -
V: TRBV7-9
size: -
CDR3: CASSLALGGHLINEQFF
DNA: TGTGCCAGCAGCTTAGCGCTTGGGGGGCATCTTATCAATGAGCAGTTCTTC

J: TRBJ2-7
D: TRBD2
V: TRBV20-1
size: few
CDR3: CSAEGLAGVLEQYF
DNA: TGCAGTGCTGAAGGACTAGCGGGAGTTCTCGAGCAGTACTTC

J: TRBJ2-1
D: TRBD1
V: TRBV10-3
size: -
CDR3: CAIKAGGEGSNEQFF
DNA: TGTGCCATCAAAGCAGGGGGCGAAGGTAGCAATGAGCAGTTCTTC

J: TRBJ2-7
D: TRBD2
V: TRBV12-3/TRBV12-4
size: few
CDR3: CASSSGAGAYEQYF
DNA: TGTGCCAGCAGTTCTGGCGCGGGGGCCTACGAGCAGTACTTC

J: TRBJ1-5
D: -
V: TRBV20-1
size: -
CDR3: CSARGGRVNQPQHF
DNA: TGCAGTGCTAGAGGGGGACGTGTCAATCAGCCCCAGCATTTT

J: TRBJ1-1
D: -
V: TRBV3-1
size: many
CDR3: CASSVDSNMNTEAFF
DNA: TGTGCCAGCAGCGTGGACAGCAACATGAACACTGAAGCTTTCTTT

J: TRBJ2-7
D: -
V: TRBV12-3/TRBV12-4
size: few
CDR3: CASRPDRSPYEQYF
DNA: TGTGCCAGCAGACCCGACAGGTCCCCCTACGAGCAGTACTTC

J: TRBJ2-1
D: TRBD2
V: TRBV5-1
size: -
CDR3: CASSLGSGSHNEQFF
DNA: TGCGCCAGCAGCTTGGGTAGCGGGAGCCACAATGAGCAGTTCTTC

J: TRBJ2-1
D: -
V: TRBV11-1
size: -
CDR3: CASGRERFFFFSHYNEQFF
DNA: TGTGCCAGCGGCCGAGAACGGTTCTTCTTTTTTTCCCACTACAATGAGCAGTTCTTC

J: TRBJ2-1
D: TRBD1
V: TRBV5-1
size: few
CDR3: CASSDMGQYNEQFF
DNA: TGCGCCAGCAGTGACATGGGACAGTACAATGAGCAGTTCTTC

J: TRBJ1-2
D: -
V: TRBV6-5
size: -
CDR3: CASSYSRGLGYGYTF
DNA: TGTGCCAGCAGTTACTCGAGGGGATTAGGGTATGGCTACACCTTC

J: TRBJ2-5
D: -
V: TRBV7-9
size: -
CDR3: CASSPLEGRETQYF
DNA: TGTGCCAGCAGCCCCTTGGAGGGTCGGGAGACCCAGTACTTC

J: TRBJ2-1
D: -
V: TRBV24-1
size: -
CDR3: CATSDPWTSNEQFF
DNA: TGTGCCACCAGTGATCCGTGGACCAGCAATGAGCAGTTCTTC

J: TRBJ2-1
D: -
V: TRBV7-2
size: -
CDR3: CASSANLWQFF
DNA: TGTGCCAGCAGCGCCAACCTATGGCAGTTCTTC

J: TRBJ2-4
D: -
V: TRBV6-2/TRBV6-3
size: -
CDR3: CASRQSGPAMDF
DNA: TGTGCCAGCCGGCAATCGGGACCCGCCATGGACTTC

J: TRBJ2-7
D: TRBD2
V: TRBV20-1
size: few
CDR3: CSASSLAGEHYEQYF
DNA: TGCAGTGCTAGCAGTCTAGCGGGGGAGCACTACGAGCAGTACTTC

J: TRBJ1-5
D: -
V: TRBV28
size: many
CDR3: CASSFIYSNQPQHF
DNA: TGTGCCAGCAGTTTCATATATAGCAATCAGCCCCAGCATTTT